The next 22 T cell receptor beta chains were all read from a single sample in a study of blood T cells in healthy people across ages. A J-beta primer mix and a sample-barcoded 5' primer were used in a second PCR of roughly 6 to 12 cycles. TCRdb reprocessed the 5' RACE reads with MiXCR, giving one entry per CDR3 protein. The sample contains roughly 1,700,000 distinct CDR3 sequences, roughly 27% of which appear only once. The sequencing input was blood. The origin of the receptors is a woman in her 30s in good health.

This clonotype came up a few times. The V call is TRBV30, the J call TRBJ1-4; D uncertain. The V gene's germline CDR1 is GTSNPN and CDR2 SVGIG (reference sequence). The V and J ends lost 7 bases and 8 bases respectively, with 11 bases between them. CDR3 length equals 11 residues. CDR3: CAFSSVEKLFF. The CDR3 DNA reads as TGTGCCTTTTCCTCGGTAGAAAAACTGTTTTTT.

Comment on this clonotype: A clone one base away is much larger, so this may be a read error. The chain carries TRBV4-1 and TRBJ2-5; D ambiguous. The CDR3 totals 14 residues. V lost 1 base, J lost 1 base, and 7 bases lay in between. Germline V gives CDR1 MGHRA, CDR2 YSYEKL. The chain's CDR3 is CASSQAAGQETQYF. CDR3 DNA sequence: TGCGCCAGCAGCCAAGCGGCAGGCCAAGAGACCCAGTACTTC.

This clonotype was counted only a few times. DNA for the CDR3: TGTGCCAGCAGCTTCGGCGTACTCTCACCCCTCCACTTT. Its protein is CASSFGVLSPLHF. The chain combines TRBV7-9 with TRBJ1-6; no reliable D call. The CDR3 is 13 amino acids. V lost 3 bases to trimming and J lost 10 bases, with 10 bases between them. CDR1 is SEHNR, CDR2 FQNEAQ, per germline (reference sequence).

This clonotype came up a few times. V and J are TRBV5-1 and TRBJ2-2; D is ambiguous. The germline V and J ends were trimmed by 3 bases and 6 bases, with 9 bases remaining between them. This CDR3 contains 13 residues. Germline V CDR1 and CDR2: SGHRS, YFSETQ. In DNA form, the CDR3 reads TGCGCCAGCAGCTCAGGCCGCGCCGGGGAGCTGTTTTTT. Translation: CASSSGRAGELFF.

In this sample, this clonotype turned up many times. The gene calls are TRBV27 and TRBJ2-1; D is unclear. Germline assignment: CDR1 MNHEY and CDR2 SMNVEV (reference sequence). The V end lost 6 bases, the J end lost 8 bases, and 8 bases lay between the germline ends. The CDR3 spans 11 residues. As DNA, the CDR3 is TGTGCCAGCAGCTTAGTATATGAGCAGTTCTTC. Encoded protein: CASSLVYEQFF.

The table lists this clonotype with a few counts. CDR3 DNA sequence: TGTGCCAGCAGGGGGACTGCAGAGACCCAGTACTTC. Amino acids: CASRGTAETQYF. The V and J genes are TRBV5-5 and TRBJ2-5; the D gene is possibly TRBD2 (6 bases). V lost 5 bases and J 4 bases, leaving 9 bases between the germline ends. Germline loops: CDR1 SGHKS, CDR2 YYEKEE (reference sequence). The CDR3 is made up of 12 amino acids.

The rearrangement uses TRBV20-1 and TRBJ2-3, with D perhaps TRBD2 (6 bases). Trimming took 5 bases from V and 4 from J, leaving 13 bases between them. The length of the CDR3 is 13 residues. Germline V lookup: CDR1 DFQATT, CDR2 SNEGSKA (reference sequence). CDR3 sequence: CSAESREADTQYF. The CDR3 coding sequence is TGCAGTGCTGAGTCCAGGGAGGCAGATACGCAGTATTTT.

This clonotype has ten or more counts. The chain is built from TRBV29-1 and TRBJ1-1; D possibly corresponds to TRBD1 (6 bases). The CDR3 contains 14 residues. The germline V gene encodes CDR1 SQVTM and CDR2 ANQGSEA. Trimming removed 6 bases from V and 4 bases from J, with 18 bases in between. CDR3 nucleotide sequence: TGCAGCGTGGTTGGGGGGGCCCGCCCCACTGAAGCTTTCTTT. Residues: CSVVGGARPTEAFF.

Here the CDR3 reads CSATHGYSNQPQHF. The CDR3 nucleotides are TGCAGTGCTACCCACGGATATAGCAATCAGCCCCAGCATTTT. The rearrangement joins TRBV20-1 to TRBJ1-5; unclear D gene. The V and J ends lost 4 bases and 0 bases respectively, with 10 bases between them. The germline V gene encodes CDR1 DFQATT and CDR2 SNEGSKA (reference sequence). The CDR3 loop spans 14 amino acids.

J is TRBJ2-6 and V is TRBV28; D assignment may be TRBD1 or TRBD2 (5 bases each). The germline gives CDR1 MDHEN, CDR2 SYDVKM. V dropped 3 bases and J dropped 0 bases, with 18 bases sitting between them. The length of the CDR3 is 19 residues. This CDR3 reads CASSFPGTEPSSGANVLTF. DNA of the CDR3: TGTGCCAGCAGTTTCCCTGGGACGGAACCCAGCTCTGGGGCCAACGTCCTGACTTTC.

The CDR3 region has the DNA TGTGCCAGCACCCCAGGACTCAACAACTATGGCTACACCTTC. The encoded protein is CASTPGLNNYGYTF. This rearrangement joins TRBV14 to TRBJ1-2; D is uncertain. V was cut by 7 bases and J by 2 bases, with 14 bases left in between. The germline CDR1 and CDR2 sequences are SGHDN and FVKESK. The CDR3 covers 14 residues.

This clonotype turned up a few times. The chain is built from TRBV7-9 and TRBJ1-5; possibly TRBD1 for D (5 bases). Between the trimmed V and J ends, which lost 5 bases and 6 bases, there was a span of 11 bases. CDR3 length: 13 residues. Germline values: CDR1 SEHNR, CDR2 FQNEAQ (reference sequence). The CDR3 nucleotides are TGTGCCAGCAGCCGGGGGGAAAGTCAGCCCCAGCATTTT. Its translation: CASSRGESQPQHF. The variable domain in full, completed from reference TRBV7-9 and TRBJ1-5, reads DTGVSQNPRHKITKRGQNVTFRCDPISEHNRLYWYRQTLGQGPEFLTYFQNEAQLEKSRLLSDRFSAERPKGSFSTLEIQRTEQGDSAMYLCASSRGESQPQHFGDGTRLSIL.

This clonotype was detected only a few times. The genes are TRBV20-1 and TRBJ1-2; D is uncertain. The germline CDR1 and CDR2 sequences are DFQATT and SNEGSKA (reference sequence). V was trimmed by 6 bases and J by 4 bases, leaving 21 bases between them. CDR3 size: 15 residues. As DNA, the CDR3 is TGCAGTGCAATTTGGATCGTGGGTGGAGGCTATGGCTACACCTTC. This gives the protein CSAIWIVGGGYGYTF.

The rearrangement uses TRBV29-1 and TRBJ2-5; 10 bases match TRBD1. The CDR3 spans 14 residues. Losses at the gene ends were 8 bases for V and 5 bases for J; bases not matched to a gene: 11. Germline values: CDR1 SQVTM, CDR2 ANQGSEA. CDR3 protein: CSSKGTGVTETQYF. For the CDR3, the DNA is TGCAGCTCTAAAGGGACAGGGGTTACGGAGACCCAGTACTTC.

This chain connects TRBV30 to TRBJ1-4, with no clear D. The CDR3 runs 13 residues. The V gene's germline CDR1 is GTSNPN and CDR2 SVGIG (reference sequence). V was cut by 2 bases and J by 5 bases, with 9 bases left in between. CDR3 in amino acids: CAWSWARNEKLFF. The CDR3 DNA is TGTGCCTGGAGTTGGGCAAGGAATGAAAAACTGTTTTTT.

V and J are TRBV20-1 and TRBJ2-6; 7 bases agree with TRBD1. V shed 0 bases, J shed 8 bases, and the junction held 7 bases outside the gene matches. This CDR3 comprises 15 residues. Germline CDR1 DFQATT, CDR2 SNEGSKA (reference sequence). CDR3 sequence reads: CSAREKTTGTNVLTF. The CDR3 DNA sequence: TGCAGTGCTAGAGAGAAAACGACAGGGACCAACGTCCTGACTTTC.

A note on this clonotype: Given a much more abundant clone one base away, this may be a read error. This chain joins TRBV6-5 and TRBJ2-7; TRBD2 matches at 12 bases. V lost 4 bases, J lost 3 bases, and 7 bases stayed unmatched. In germline, CDR1 is MNHEY, CDR2 SVGAGI. This CDR3 has 16 residues. CDR3 region: CASSSTTSGRLYEQYF. The CDR3 DNA reads TGTGCCAGCAGTTCCACCACTAGCGGGAGGCTCTACGAGCAGTACTTC.

The chain combines TRBV5-1 with TRBJ2-7, with 9 nucleotides matching TRBD2. The V and J ends lost 0 bases and 4 bases, in that order; junction bases with no gene match: 11. The CDR3 consists of 17 residues. Germline V lookup: CDR1 SGHRS, CDR2 YFSETQ. CDR3 in DNA: TGCGCCAGCAGCTTGGACGTTCCTAGCGGGATCGGGTACGAGCAGTACTTC. Translating it yields CASSLDVPSGIGYEQYF.

This rearrangement joins TRBV15 to TRBJ1-2; possibly TRBD1 for D (5 bases). This CDR3 has 13 amino acids. V was shortened by 1 base and J by 5 bases, with 8 bases between the two germline ends. Germline-derived CDR1 and CDR2 are LNHNV and YYDKDF (reference sequence). The CDR3 sequence: CATSRGGEYGYTF. The CDR3 nucleotides are TGTGCCACCAGCAGAGGGGGGGAGTATGGCTACACCTTC.

The chain recombines TRBV18 with TRBJ2-4; 11 nucleotides line up with TRBD2. The V segment lost 1 base and the J segment 1 base; nucleotides outside the gene matches: 12. Germline V gene data show CDR1 as KGHSH and CDR2 as LQKENI. This CDR3 contains 20 residues. CDR3: CASSPLAASGRKRAKNIQYF. CDR3 nucleotide sequence: TGTGCCAGCTCACCACTGGCCGCTAGCGGGAGGAAGAGGGCCAAAAACATTCAGTACTTC.

This clonotype was seen a few times. The chain links TRBV12-3 or TRBV12-4 to TRBJ1-5, with TRBD1 matching over 8 bases. The junction had 7 bases not matched to a gene; V was cut back by 5 bases and J by 7 bases. The CDR3 is made up of 14 amino acids. Written as DNA, the CDR3 is TGTGCCAGCAGTCCCACAGGGGGGGAACAGCCCCAGCATTTT. Its protein product is CASSPTGGEQPQHF.

This clonotype appeared many times. The chain carries TRBV20-1 and TRBJ2-5; D perhaps matches TRBD1 (6 bases). Per germline, CDR1 DFQATT and CDR2 SNEGSKA (reference sequence). The CDR3 extends over 14 amino acids. Trimming removed 5 bases at V and 1 base at J, with 14 bases between. This CDR3 reads CSAQRAGAQETQYF. In DNA, the CDR3 is TGCAGTGCTCAAAGGGCAGGGGCCCAAGAGACCCAGTACTTC.